This TCR beta chain was sequenced during a study of T cell changes during pregnancy in multiple sclerosis. TCRdb keeps only in-frame clones here, not all; method: immunoSEQ multiplex PCR. The sample holds 40,000 or so clones, roughly nine tenths seen once. Trimming removed 5 bases from V and 5 bases from J; junction bases left unmatched: 11. This CDR3 region has 15 residues. In germline, CDR1 is SGHRS, CDR2 YFSETQ. Here the sequenced sample was CD8+ T cells from peripheral blood mononuclear cells, taken before pregnancy. The clonotype was recovered from a female donor with multiple sclerosis, enrolled in a pregnancy study. This chain links TRBV5-1 with TRBJ1-2; the match to TRBD1 covers 8 bases. The CDR3 DNA sequence: TGCGCCAGCAGAATCGACAGGGGCGTAAGGTATGGCTACACCTTC. Its translation is CASRIDRGVRYGYTF.